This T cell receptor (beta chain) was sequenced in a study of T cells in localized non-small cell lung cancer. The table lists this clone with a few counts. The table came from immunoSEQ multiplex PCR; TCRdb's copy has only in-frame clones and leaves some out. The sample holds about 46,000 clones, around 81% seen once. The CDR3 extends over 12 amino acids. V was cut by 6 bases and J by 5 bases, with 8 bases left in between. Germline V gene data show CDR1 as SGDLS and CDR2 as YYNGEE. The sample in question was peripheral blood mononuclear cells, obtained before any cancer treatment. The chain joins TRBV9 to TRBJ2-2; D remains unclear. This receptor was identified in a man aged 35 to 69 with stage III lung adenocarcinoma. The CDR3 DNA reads TGTGCCAGCAAGTCCGGGACCGGGGAGCTGTTTTTT. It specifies CASKSGTGELFF.